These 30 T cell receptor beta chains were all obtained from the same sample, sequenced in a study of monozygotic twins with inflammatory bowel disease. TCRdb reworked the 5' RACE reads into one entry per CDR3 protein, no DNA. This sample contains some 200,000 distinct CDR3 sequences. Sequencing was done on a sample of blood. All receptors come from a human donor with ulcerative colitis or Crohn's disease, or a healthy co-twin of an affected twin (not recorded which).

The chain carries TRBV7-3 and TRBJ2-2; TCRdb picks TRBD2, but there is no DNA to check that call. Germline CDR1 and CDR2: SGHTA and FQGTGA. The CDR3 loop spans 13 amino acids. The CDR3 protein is CASSFGSPGELFF.

The CDR3 is CASSQDAGTPYEQYF. The chain combines TRBV4-2 with TRBJ2-7. This CDR3 comprises 15 residues. Germline CDR1 is LGHNA and CDR2 is YNFKEQ.

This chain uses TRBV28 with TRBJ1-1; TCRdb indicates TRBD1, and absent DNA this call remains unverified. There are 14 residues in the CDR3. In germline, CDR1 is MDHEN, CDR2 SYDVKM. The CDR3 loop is CASRKGGVVAEAFF.

CDR3 region: CASSPLGNEQYF. The chain links TRBV18 to TRBJ2-7. CDR1 is KGHSH and CDR2 is LQKENI in the germline V gene. This CDR3 contains 12 residues.

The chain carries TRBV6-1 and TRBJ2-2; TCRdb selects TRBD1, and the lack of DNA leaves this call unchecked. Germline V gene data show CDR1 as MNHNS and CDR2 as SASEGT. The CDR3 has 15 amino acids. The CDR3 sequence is CASSVVLGGTGELFF.

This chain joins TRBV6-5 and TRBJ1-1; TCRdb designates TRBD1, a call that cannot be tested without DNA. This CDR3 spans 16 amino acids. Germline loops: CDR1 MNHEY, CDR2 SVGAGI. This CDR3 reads CASSSDRGVKGTEAFF.

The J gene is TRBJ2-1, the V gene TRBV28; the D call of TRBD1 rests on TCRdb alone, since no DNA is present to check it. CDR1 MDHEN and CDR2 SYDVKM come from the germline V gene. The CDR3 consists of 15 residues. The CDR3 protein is CASHPGTATYNEQFF.

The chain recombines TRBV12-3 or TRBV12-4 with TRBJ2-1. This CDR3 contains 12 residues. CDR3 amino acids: CASRRRTSEQFF.

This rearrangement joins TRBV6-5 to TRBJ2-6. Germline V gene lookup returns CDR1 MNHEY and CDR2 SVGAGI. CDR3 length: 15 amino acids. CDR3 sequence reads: CASTSQGSGANVLTF.

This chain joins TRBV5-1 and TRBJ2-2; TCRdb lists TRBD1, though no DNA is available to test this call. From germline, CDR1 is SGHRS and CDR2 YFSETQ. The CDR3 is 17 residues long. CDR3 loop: CASSLRAGRQNTGELFF.

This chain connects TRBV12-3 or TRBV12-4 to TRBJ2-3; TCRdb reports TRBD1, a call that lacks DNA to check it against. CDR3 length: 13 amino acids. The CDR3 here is CASSLQGSDTQYF.

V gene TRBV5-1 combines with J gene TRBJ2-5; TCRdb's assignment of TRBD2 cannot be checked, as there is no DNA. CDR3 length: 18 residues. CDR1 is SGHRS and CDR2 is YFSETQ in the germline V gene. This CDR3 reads CASSLPPGLAGFQETQYF. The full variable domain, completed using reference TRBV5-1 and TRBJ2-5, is KAGVTQTPRYLIKTRGQQVTLSCSPISGHRSVSWYQQTPGQGLQFLFEYFSETQRNKGNFPGRFSGRQFSNSRSEMNVSTLELGDSALYLCASSLPPGLAGFQETQYFGPGTRLLVL.

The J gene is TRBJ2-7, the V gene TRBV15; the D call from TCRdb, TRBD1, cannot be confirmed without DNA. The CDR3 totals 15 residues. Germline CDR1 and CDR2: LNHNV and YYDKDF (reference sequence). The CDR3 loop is CATSRVKTGTYEQYF.

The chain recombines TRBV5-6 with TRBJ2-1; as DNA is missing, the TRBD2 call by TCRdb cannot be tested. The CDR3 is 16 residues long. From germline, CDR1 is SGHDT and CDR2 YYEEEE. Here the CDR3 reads CASSSGTSGTRNEQFF.

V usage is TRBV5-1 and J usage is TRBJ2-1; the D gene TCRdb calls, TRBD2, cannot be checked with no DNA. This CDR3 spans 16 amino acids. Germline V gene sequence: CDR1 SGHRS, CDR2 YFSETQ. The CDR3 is CASSLGVSGGYNEQFF.

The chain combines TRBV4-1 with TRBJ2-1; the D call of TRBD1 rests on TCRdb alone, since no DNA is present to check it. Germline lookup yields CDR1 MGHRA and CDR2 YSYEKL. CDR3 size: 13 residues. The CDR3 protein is CASRGVFHNEQFF.

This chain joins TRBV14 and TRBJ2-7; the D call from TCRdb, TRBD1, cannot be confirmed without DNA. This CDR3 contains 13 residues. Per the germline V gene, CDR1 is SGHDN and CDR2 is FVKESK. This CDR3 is CASSPDRDREQYF.

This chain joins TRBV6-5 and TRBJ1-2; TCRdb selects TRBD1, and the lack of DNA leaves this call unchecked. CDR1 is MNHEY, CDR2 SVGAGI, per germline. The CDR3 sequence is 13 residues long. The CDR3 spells CASSYEGNYGYTF.

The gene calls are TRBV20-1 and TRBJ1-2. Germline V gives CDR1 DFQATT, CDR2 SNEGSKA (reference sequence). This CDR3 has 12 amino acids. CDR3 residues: CSASAVNYGYTF.

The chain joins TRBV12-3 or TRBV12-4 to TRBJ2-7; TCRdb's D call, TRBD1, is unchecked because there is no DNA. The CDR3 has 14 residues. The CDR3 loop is CASSDRDSKGQQYF.

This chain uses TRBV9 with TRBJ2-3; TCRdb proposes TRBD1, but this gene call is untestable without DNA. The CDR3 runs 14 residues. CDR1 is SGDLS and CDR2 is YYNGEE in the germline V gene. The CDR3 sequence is CASSVGGSTDTQYF. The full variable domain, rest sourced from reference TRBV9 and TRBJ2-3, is DSGVTQTPKHLITATGQRVTLRCSPRSGDLSVYWYQQSLDQGLQFLIQYYNGEERAKGNILERFSAQQFPDLHSELNLSSLELGDSALYFCASSVGGSTDTQYFGPGTRLTVL.

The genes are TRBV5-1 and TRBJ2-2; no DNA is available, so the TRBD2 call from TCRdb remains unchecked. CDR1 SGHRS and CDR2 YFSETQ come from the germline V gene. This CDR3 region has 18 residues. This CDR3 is CASSFGTSGGANTGELFF.

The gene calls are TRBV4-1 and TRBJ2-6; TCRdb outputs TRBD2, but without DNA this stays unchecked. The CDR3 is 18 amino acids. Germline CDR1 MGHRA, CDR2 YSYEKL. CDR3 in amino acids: CASSQGSARSSGANVLTF.

CDR3 residues: CASGGGSYNEQFF. The rearrangement joins TRBV25-1 to TRBJ2-1. The CDR3 is 13 residues long. Germline assignment: CDR1 MGHDK and CDR2 SYGVNS.

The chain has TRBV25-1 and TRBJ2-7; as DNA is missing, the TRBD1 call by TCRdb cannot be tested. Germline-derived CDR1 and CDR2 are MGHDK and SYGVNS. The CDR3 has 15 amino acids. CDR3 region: CASSDPGTGGNEQYF.

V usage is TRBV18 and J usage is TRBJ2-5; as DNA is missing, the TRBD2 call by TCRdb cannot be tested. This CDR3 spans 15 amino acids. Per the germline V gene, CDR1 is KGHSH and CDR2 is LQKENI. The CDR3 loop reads CASSPERSPPGTQYF.

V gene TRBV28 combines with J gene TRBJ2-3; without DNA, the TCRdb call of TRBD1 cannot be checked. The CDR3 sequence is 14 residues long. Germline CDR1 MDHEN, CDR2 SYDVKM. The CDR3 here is CASSAGQGTDTQYF.

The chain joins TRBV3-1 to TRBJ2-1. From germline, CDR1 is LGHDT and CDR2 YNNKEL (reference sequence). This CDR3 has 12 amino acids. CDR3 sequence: CASSQERNEQFF.

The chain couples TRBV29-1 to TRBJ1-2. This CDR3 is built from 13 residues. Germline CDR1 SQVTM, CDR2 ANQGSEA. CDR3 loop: CSVVVGRGYGYTF.

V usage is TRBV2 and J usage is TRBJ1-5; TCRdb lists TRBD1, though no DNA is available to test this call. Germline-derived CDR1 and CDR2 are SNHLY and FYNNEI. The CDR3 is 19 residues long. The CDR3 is CASSEQFRGPGFRNQPQHF.